Described below is a single T cell receptor (beta chain) sequence and its context. Its target is not known. These data are taken from a study of T cell responses to AZD1222 COVID-19 vaccine. About the research overall: Investigators merged groups given second doses at roughly 4 or roughly 12 weeks. Points from the study as a whole: The donor cohort was predominantly white British with a female majority, and clonal diversity may have been underestimated. Spike-specific TCR repertoires showed rising breadth and depth after two AZD1222 doses.

Method: immunoSEQ multiplex PCR; TCRdb's copy keeps in-frame clones and lacks some. This sample has some 170,000 clones, with about 88% found just once. The CDR3 loop spans 11 amino acids. V was cut by 6 bases and J by 8 bases, with 10 bases left in between. The receptor was derived from an adult in good health. Sample: peripheral blood, taken on day 0 of AZD1222 vaccination. The chain links TRBV12-3 or TRBV12-4 to TRBJ1-2; possibly TRBD1 for D (6 bases). CDR3 in amino acids: CASSQGFGYTF. CDR3 coding DNA: TGTGCCAGCAGCCAGGGGTTCGGCTACACCTTC.